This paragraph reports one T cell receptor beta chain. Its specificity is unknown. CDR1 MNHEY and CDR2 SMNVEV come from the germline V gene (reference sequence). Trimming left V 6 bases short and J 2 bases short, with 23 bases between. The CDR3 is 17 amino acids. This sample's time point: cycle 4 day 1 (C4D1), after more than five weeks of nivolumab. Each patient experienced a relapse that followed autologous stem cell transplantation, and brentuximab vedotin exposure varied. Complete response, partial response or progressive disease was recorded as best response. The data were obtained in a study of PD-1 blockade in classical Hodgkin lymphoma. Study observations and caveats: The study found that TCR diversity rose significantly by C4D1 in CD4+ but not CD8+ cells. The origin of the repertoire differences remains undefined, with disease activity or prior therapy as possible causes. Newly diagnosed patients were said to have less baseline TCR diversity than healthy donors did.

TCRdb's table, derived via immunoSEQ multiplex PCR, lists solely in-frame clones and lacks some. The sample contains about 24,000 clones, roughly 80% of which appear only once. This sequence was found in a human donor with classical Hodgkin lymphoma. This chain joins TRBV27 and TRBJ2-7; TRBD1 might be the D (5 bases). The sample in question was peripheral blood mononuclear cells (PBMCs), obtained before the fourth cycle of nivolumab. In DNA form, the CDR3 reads TGTGCCAGCAGCAACCAATTCTACTTAGGGGAAGCCTACGAGCAGTACTTC. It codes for CASSNQFYLGEAYEQYF.